Shown below are 18 T cell receptor beta chains from a single sample sequenced in a study of OX40 agonist ivuxolimab in advanced cancers. Using immunoSEQ multiplex PCR, the repertoire was profiled, and TCRdb retains in-frame clones only, with some absent. The data hold about 110,000 clones, with around nine tenths observed a single time. Sequencing used CD4+ or CD8+ T cells sorted from blood, obtained in a trial of the OX40 agonist ivuxolimab. The source is an adult with an advanced solid tumor such as melanoma, head and neck, liver or kidney cancer.

CDR3 amino acids: CASSILSGDQPQHF. The CDR3, as DNA: TGTGCCAGTAGTATCCTGTCGGGCGATCAGCCCCAGCATTTT. The genes are TRBV19 and TRBJ1-5; D call uncertain. Germline-derived CDR1 and CDR2 are LNHDA and SQIVND (reference sequence). The CDR3 is 14 residues long. V lost 3 bases, J lost 5 bases, and 11 bases lay in between.

The V gene is TRBV28, the J gene TRBJ1-1, with D unclear. The CDR3 is 16 residues long. Trimming stripped 2 bases from V and 1 base from J, with 14 bases between. Germline V lookup: CDR1 MDHEN, CDR2 SYDVKM. The CDR3 here is CASSLAAKPKNTEAFF. CDR3 nucleotide sequence: TGTGCCAGCAGTTTAGCGGCAAAACCTAAGAACACTGAAGCTTTCTTT. Together with reference TRBV28 and TRBJ1-1, the CDR3 gives the full variable domain: DVKVTQSSRYLVKRTGEKVFLECVQDMDHENMFWYRQDPGLGLRLIYFSYDVKMKEKGDIPEGYSVSREKKERFSLILESASTNQTSMYLCASSLAAKPKNTEAFFGQGTRLTVV.

The rearrangement uses TRBV6-5 and TRBJ1-3; D call uncertain. CDR1 and CDR2 (germline): MNHEY, SVGAGI. The V gene lost 5 bases and the J gene lost 2 bases, with 4 bases spanning the gap. The CDR3 runs to 12 residues. The CDR3 reads CASSDTGNTIYF. The DNA for the CDR3 is TGTGCCAGCAGTGACACTGGAAACACCATATATTTT.

The rearrangement joins TRBV5-4 to TRBJ2-1, with 9 bases lining up with TRBD1. This CDR3 spans 17 amino acids. The junction had 11 bases not matched to a gene; V was cut back by 3 bases and J by 4 bases. Germline V gene sequence: CDR1 SGHNT, CDR2 YYREEE (reference sequence). The CDR3 DNA reads as TGTGCCAGCAGCTCCCGAGTCCCGGGACAGGGTTACAATGAGCAGTTCTTC. Its protein product is CASSSRVPGQGYNEQFF.

The table lists this clone with a count of one. This chain uses TRBV7-8 with TRBJ1-2, with a weak D call TRBD1 (5 bases). The CDR3 contains 16 residues. The ends were cut back, 1 base at V and 1 base at J, with 13 bases in the middle. Germline CDR1 and CDR2: SGHVS and FQNEAQ. This CDR3 reads CASSLGPTGYNYGYTF. The CDR3 DNA is TGTGCCAGCAGCTTAGGCCCAACAGGATATAACTATGGCTACACCTTC.

The rearrangement uses TRBV4-1 and TRBJ2-4, with 7 positions matching TRBD2. V lost 2 bases and J lost 0; bases outside the gene matches: 7. This CDR3 is 17 amino acids long. The germline CDR1 and CDR2 sequences are MGHRA and YSYEKL. CDR3 protein: CASSQPLREGAKNIQYF. CDR3 DNA sequence: TGCGCCAGCAGCCAACCCCTGAGGGAGGGAGCCAAAAACATTCAGTACTTC.

This clone was counted only a few times. The V call is TRBV10-3, the J call TRBJ1-5; D ambiguous. V dropped 3 bases and J dropped 6 bases, with 6 bases sitting between them. Germline V gene lookup returns CDR1 ENHRY and CDR2 SYGVKD. The CDR3 runs to 12 residues. For the CDR3, the DNA is TGTGCCATCAGTGAAAGGAGTCAGCCCCAGCATTTT. It specifies CAISERSQPQHF.

This chain links TRBV19 with TRBJ1-2, with 8 bases lining up with TRBD1. Germline CDR1 is LNHDA and CDR2 is SQIVND (reference sequence). The CDR3 contains 13 residues. V was clipped by 2 bases and J by 4 bases; unmatched bases: 0. In DNA, the CDR3 is TGTGCCAGTAGTATACAGGGGGCCTATGGCTACACCTTC. Translation: CASSIQGAYGYTF. Looking up the rest from reference TRBV19 and TRBJ1-2 gives the full variable domain: DGGITQSPKYLFRKEGQNVTLSCEQNLNHDAMYWYRQDPGQGLRLIYYSQIVNDFQKGDIAEGYSVSREKKESFPLTVTSAQKNPTAFYLCASSIQGAYGYTFGSGTRLTVV.

V gene TRBV30 combines with J gene TRBJ1-6; 7 bases are shared with TRBD1. CDR3 length equals 13 residues. Losses at the gene ends were 4 bases for V and 9 bases for J; bases not matched to a gene: 6. CDR1 and CDR2 (germline): GTSNPN, SVGIG (reference sequence). In nucleotides, the CDR3 is TGTGCCTGGACGGGGACAGAGTCTTCACCCCTCCACTTT. It translates to CAWTGTESSPLHF.

The CDR3 region is CASSTPRTSSDEQFF. DNA of the CDR3: TGCGCCAGCAGCACGCCGAGGACTAGTTCTGATGAGCAGTTCTTC. The chain joins TRBV10-1 to TRBJ2-1; TRBD2 matches 7 bases. J was trimmed by 8 bases and V by 6 bases; bases with no gene match: 13. The germline CDR1 and CDR2 sequences are WNHNN and SYGVQD (reference sequence). The CDR3 sequence is 15 residues long.

The chain has TRBV5-1 and TRBJ2-1, with D uncertain. CDR3 length: 15 amino acids. The V and J ends lost 4 bases and 8 bases respectively, with 19 bases between them. Germline values: CDR1 SGHRS, CDR2 YFSETQ. The CDR3 DNA reads TGCGCCAGCAGCACATGGACGGGCCCGGACGATGAGCAGTTCTTC. This sequence encodes CASSTWTGPDDEQFF.

This chain uses TRBV7-2 with TRBJ2-1; 7 nucleotides match TRBD1. This CDR3 contains 15 residues. Germline values: CDR1 SGHTA, CDR2 FQGNSA. With 3 bases clipped from V and 1 base from J, the junction kept 3 bases outside the gene matches. CDR3 bases: TGTGCCAGCAGCTTGACAGGGAGTTCCTACAATGAGCAGTTCTTC. Its protein is CASSLTGSSYNEQFF.

This clone appeared a few times. The V call is TRBV9, the J call TRBJ1-3; D is unclear. Germline V gene data show CDR1 as SGDLS and CDR2 as YYNGEE. V was shortened by 0 bases and J by 0 bases, with 10 bases between the two germline ends. The CDR3 is 16 amino acids. This CDR3 reads CASSVDDARSGNTIYF. The CDR3, as DNA: TGTGCCAGCAGCGTAGACGACGCCCGCTCTGGAAACACCATATATTTT.

The chain combines TRBV28 with TRBJ1-1, with 11 nucleotides matching TRBD1. The CDR3 loop spans 15 amino acids. J lost 5 bases, V lost 5 bases, and 7 bases had no gene match. Germline CDR1 MDHEN, CDR2 SYDVKM. The CDR3 loop is CASSHRTGGDTEAFF. For the CDR3, the DNA is TGTGCCAGCAGTCACCGGACAGGGGGCGATACTGAAGCTTTCTTT.

V is TRBV15 and J is TRBJ1-2; D unresolved. Looked up from germline, CDR1 is LNHNV and CDR2 is YYDKDF (reference sequence). The CDR3 has 17 amino acids. Trimming took off 0 bases at V and 0 bases at J, with 14 bases between the two ends. The CDR3 DNA follows: TGTGCCACCAGCAGAGATGGTCCACGGGGAGCTAACTATGGCTACACCTTC. Its translation: CATSRDGPRGANYGYTF.

This chain joins TRBV10-3 and TRBJ1-5, with TRBD1 identical over 12 bases. In germline, CDR1 is ENHRY, CDR2 SYGVKD. This CDR3 is built from 15 residues. The V and J ends lost 6 bases and 3 bases, in that order; junction bases with no gene match: 3. The CDR3 DNA sequence: TGTGCCATCAGCCGGGACAGGGGGCTCAATCAGCCCCAGCATTTT. This translates into CAISRDRGLNQPQHF.

This clone is a singleton in its sample. The J gene is TRBJ1-1, the V gene TRBV5-1; no clear D gene. CDR1 and CDR2 from the germline V gene are SGHRS and YFSETQ. Trimming removed 0 bases from V and 0 bases from J, with 6 bases in between. This CDR3 contains 14 residues. The CDR3 region is CASSLDGLNTEAFF. CDR3 DNA sequence: TGCGCCAGCAGCTTGGACGGACTGAACACTGAAGCTTTCTTT.

The chain is built from TRBV11-2 and TRBJ2-1; 7 bases line up with TRBD2. From germline, CDR1 is SGHAT and CDR2 FQNNGV. V gave up 2 bases and J gave up 1 base; unmatched junction bases: 2. This CDR3 has 15 residues. CDR3 protein: CASSLTGGSYNEQFF. The CDR3 coding sequence is TGTGCCAGCAGCTTAACCGGGGGGTCCTACAATGAGCAGTTCTTC.